This TCR beta chain emerged from a study of somatic mutations in cytotoxic T cells in rheumatoid arthritis. Per the germline V gene, CDR1 is SQVTM and CDR2 is ANQGSEA. The CDR3 is 13 amino acids. V lost 5 bases and J lost 2, with 13 bases in between. The data were produced by immunoSEQ multiplex PCR, yet TCRdb's version contains in-frame clones alone and is incomplete. Here the sample spans 7,000 to 9,000 clones, about 79% being singletons. Notes on the study in general: For CD8+ T-cell clonality, rheumatoid arthritis patients and age-matched healthy controls did not differ significantly.

This clone was counted between two and nine times. Its antigen is not identified. The gene calls are TRBV29-1 and TRBJ2-7; a weak D match, TRBD1 (6 bases). The TCR was taken from a woman between 45 and 65 years old in good health. The material sequenced was CD8+ T cells sorted from blood. The DNA of the CDR3 is TGCAGCGTTTTAACAGGGATAACCTACGAGCAGTACTTC. This encodes CSVLTGITYEQYF.